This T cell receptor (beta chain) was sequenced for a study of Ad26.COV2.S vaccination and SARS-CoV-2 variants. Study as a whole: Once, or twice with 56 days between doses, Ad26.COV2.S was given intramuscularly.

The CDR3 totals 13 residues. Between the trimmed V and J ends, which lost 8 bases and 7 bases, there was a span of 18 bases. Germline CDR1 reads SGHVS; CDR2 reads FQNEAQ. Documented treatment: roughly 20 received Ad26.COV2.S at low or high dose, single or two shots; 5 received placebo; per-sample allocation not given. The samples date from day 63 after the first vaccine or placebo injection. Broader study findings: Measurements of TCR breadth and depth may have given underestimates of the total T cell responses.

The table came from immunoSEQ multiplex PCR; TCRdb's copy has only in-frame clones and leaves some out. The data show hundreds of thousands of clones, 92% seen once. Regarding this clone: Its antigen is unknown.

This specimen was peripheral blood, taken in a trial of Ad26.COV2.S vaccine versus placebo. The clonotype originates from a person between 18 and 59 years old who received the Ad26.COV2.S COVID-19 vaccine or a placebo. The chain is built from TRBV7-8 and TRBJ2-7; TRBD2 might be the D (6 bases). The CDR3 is CASAGGLAGEQYF. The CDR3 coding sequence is TGTGCCAGCGCAGGAGGGCTTGCTGGGGAGCAGTACTTC.